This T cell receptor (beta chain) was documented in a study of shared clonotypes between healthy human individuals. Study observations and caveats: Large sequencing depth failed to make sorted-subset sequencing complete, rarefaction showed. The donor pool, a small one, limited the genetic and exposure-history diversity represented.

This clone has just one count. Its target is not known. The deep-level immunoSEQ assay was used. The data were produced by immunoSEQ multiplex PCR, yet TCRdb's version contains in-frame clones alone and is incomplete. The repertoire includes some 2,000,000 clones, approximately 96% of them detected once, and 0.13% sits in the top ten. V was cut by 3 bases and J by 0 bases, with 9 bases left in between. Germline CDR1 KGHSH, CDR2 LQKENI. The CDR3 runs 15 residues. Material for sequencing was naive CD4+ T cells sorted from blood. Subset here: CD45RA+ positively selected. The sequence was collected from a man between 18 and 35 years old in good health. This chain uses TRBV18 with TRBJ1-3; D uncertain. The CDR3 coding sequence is TGTGCCAGCTCACCCATCCACGACTCTGGAAACACCATATATTTT. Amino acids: CASSPIHDSGNTIYF.